The rows below give T cell receptor beta chains drawn from one sample of a study of blood T cell repertoires in COVID-19. The protocol was immunoSEQ multiplex PCR, while the TCRdb copy is restricted to in-frame clones and leaves out a portion. This sample yields 100,000 or so clones, of which roughly 80% are seen a single time; 15% to 20% belongs to the top ten. What was sequenced was peripheral blood. These receptors were taken from a human donor in a cohort sampled during active COVID-19. Each CDR3 is given with its conserved first and last residue. D genes are given only for firm matches. Clone size is given for some rows only: seen once, a few or many times, or a class if the clone is expanded.

d_call	j_call	v_call	clone_size	cdr3_nt	cdr3_aa
NA	TRBJ2-5	TRBV12-3/TRBV12-4	NA	TGTGCCAGCAGTTTCTACCAAGAGACCCAGTACTTC	CASSFYQETQYF
NA	TRBJ2-7	TRBV5-5	few	TGTGCCAGCAGCTTGGCACCTCGGACTCCCTACGAGCAGTACTTC	CASSLAPRTPYEQYF
NA	TRBJ1-1	TRBV18	NA	TGTGCCAGCTCACCAACGGGGAACACTGAAGCTTTCTTT	CASSPTGNTEAFF
NA	TRBJ2-7	TRBV4-1	few	TGCGCCAGCAGCCAAGAAAGTCGGGTCTACGAGCAGTACTTC	CASSQESRVYEQYF
NA	TRBJ2-7	TRBV6-5	NA	TGTGCCAGCAGTCCCGGACAGTCCTACGAGCAGTACTTC	CASSPGQSYEQYF
NA	TRBJ1-2	TRBV19	NA	TGTGCCAGTTACTTTACGCTTAGCTATGGCTACACCTTC	CASYFTLSYGYTF
NA	TRBJ1-3	TRBV28	once	TGTGCCAGCAGCGAGAAGCGAAACACCATATATTTT	CASSEKRNTIYF
NA	TRBJ2-5	TRBV5-1	NA	TGCGCCAGCCAGGACGGAGGCGGGTGGACCCAGTACTTC	CASQDGGGWTQYF
NA	TRBJ2-5	TRBV25-1	NA	TGTGCCAGCAGTGATCACCTTGGGAGGGGGTACCAAGAGACCCAGTACTTC	CASSDHLGRGYQETQYF
NA	TRBJ2-7	TRBV4-1	NA	TGCGCCAGCAGCAATCTAGGCGAGCAGTACTTC	CASSNLGEQYF
NA	TRBJ2-7	TRBV6-5	once	TGTGCCAGCAGTTACTCGCGGGTTGGAGTCTACGAGCAGTACTTC	CASSYSRVGVYEQYF
TRBD1	TRBJ1-1	TRBV5-5	once	TGTGCCAGCATCATCACAGGGGGCCGGACTGAAGCTTTCTTT	CASIITGGRTEAFF
NA	TRBJ1-4	TRBV19	few	TGTGCCAGTATGAGCTTTAATGAAAAACTGTTTTTT	CASMSFNEKLFF
NA	TRBJ2-7	TRBV7-9	NA	TGTGCCAGCAGCTTAGCGGCGGGTCGGCAGACGACCTACGAGCAGTACTTC	CASSLAAGRQTTYEQYF
TRBD1	TRBJ2-7	TRBV5-4	NA	TGTGCCAGCAGCTCCGACAGGGGCTACGAGCAGTACTTC	CASSSDRGYEQYF
TRBD1	TRBJ1-1	TRBV13	NA	TGTGCCAGCAGTTCCACAGGGGTGACTGAAGCTTTCTTT	CASSSTGVTEAFF
NA	TRBJ1-1	TRBV28	once	TGTGCCAGCAGGCTCGCCTGGGAGCAGGTCACTGAAGCTTTCTTT	CASRLAWEQVTEAFF
TRBD2	TRBJ2-1	TRBV20-1	NA	TGCAGTGTTAGTGGGACTAGCGGGAATGAGCAGTTCTTC	CSVSGTSGNEQFF
TRBD1	TRBJ1-2	TRBV9	NA	TGTGCCAGCAGCGTAGCGACAGGGGTTGGCTACACCTTC	CASSVATGVGYTF
NA	TRBJ1-1	TRBV10-3	NA	TGTGCCATCAGCGCCGGGTCTAGGACTGAAGCTTTCTTT	CAISAGSRTEAFF
TRBD2	TRBJ2-7	TRBV28	few	TGTGCCAGCAGGGGACTAAAAAGCTCCTACGAGCAGTACTTC	CASRGLKSSYEQYF
TRBD2	TRBJ2-7	TRBV3-1/TRBV3-2	NA	TGTGCCAGCAGCACGGGACTAGCGGCATACGAGCAGTACTTC	CASSTGLAAYEQYF
NA	TRBJ1-6	TRBV6-5	once	TGTGCCAGCAGCCTCAGGGATAGTGGATCACCCCTCCACTTT	CASSLRDSGSPLHF
TRBD2	TRBJ2-7	TRBV7-3	NA	TGTGCCAGCAGCTTAAGGGGAGCGGGAGCTAACTACGAGCAGTACTTC	CASSLRGAGANYEQYF
NA	TRBJ1-2	TRBV21-1	NA	TGTGCCAGCAGCCTACGAGTTACAGGGGTCGGTGGCTACACCTTC	CASSLRVTGVGGYTF
NA	TRBJ2-7	TRBV3-1/TRBV3-2	once	TGTGCCAGCAGCCTACTTAGCGGATACGAGCAGTACTTC	CASSLLSGYEQYF
TRBD2	TRBJ2-7	TRBV5-1	NA	TGCGCCAGCAGCTTGAGAGCGGGAGGGGACGAGCAGTACTTC	CASSLRAGGDEQYF
NA	TRBJ2-3	TRBV3-1/TRBV3-2	NA	TGTGCCAGCAGCCAAGATCGGGGAGATACGCAGTATTTT	CASSQDRGDTQYF
NA	TRBJ2-3	TRBV5-6	NA	TGTGCCAGCCGGCTAGGGGGAGGGTACAGCACAGATACGCAGTATTTT	CASRLGGGYSTDTQYF
NA	TRBJ2-7	TRBV7-8	NA	TGTGCCAGCAGCCTTGTGACGTCGGGGAGCTCCTACGAGCAGTACTTC	CASSLVTSGSSYEQYF
NA	TRBJ2-1	TRBV28	NA	TGTGCCAGCAGTTTAATGTTGCGGGAGCAGTTCTTC	CASSLMLREQFF
NA	TRBJ1-3	TRBV19	few	TGTGCCAGTAGTCGTATCCGGGACAACTCTGGAAACACCATATATTTT	CASSRIRDNSGNTIYF
TRBD1	TRBJ1-3	TRBV5-8	NA	TGTGCCAGCAGTTCGGACAGGGGGAGTAGAAACACCATATATTTT	CASSSDRGSRNTIYF
NA	TRBJ2-7	TRBV18	NA	TGTGCCAGCTCACCCGCGGGACTTCTAGTGGCGGGCCTTCGAGAGCAGTACTTC	CASSPAGLLVAGLREQYF
NA	TRBJ1-1	TRBV24-1	NA	TGTGCCACCAGGGCGGACACCCCCAACACTGAAGCTTTCTTT	CATRADTPNTEAFF
TRBD1	TRBJ1-2	TRBV6-4	NA	TGTGCCAGCAGTGACTTCTCGGGACAGGGCACCTATGGCTACACCTTC	CASSDFSGQGTYGYTF
NA	TRBJ2-7	TRBV3-1/TRBV3-2	NA	TGTGCCAGCAGCCAAATGGTCAGCTCCTACGAGCAGTACTTC	CASSQMVSSYEQYF
NA	TRBJ2-5	TRBV5-6	NA	TGTGCCAGCAGCCCCCAGGTCCAAGAGACCCAGTACTTC	CASSPQVQETQYF
NA	TRBJ2-7	TRBV5-6	NA	TGTGCCAGCAGCCTGACGCGGAATTCCTACGAGCAGTACTTC	CASSLTRNSYEQYF
NA	TRBJ1-1	TRBV30	few	TGTGCCATAGGGAGGCAGGGAGGAACTGAAGCTTTCTTT	CAIGRQGGTEAFF
TRBD1	TRBJ2-7	TRBV6-1	NA	TGTGCCAGCAGTGAAAGGACAGGGTTCTACGAGCAGTACTTC	CASSERTGFYEQYF